This T cell receptor beta chain was recovered during a study of glioma-infiltrating T cells (dated by TCRdb to 2016 to 2018). As for the study more broadly: The study sequenced TCR alpha- and beta-chain repertoires from glioma tissue, from non-neoplastic brain tissue and from matched peripheral blood mononuclear cells. To measure divergence between tissue and blood T-cell populations, each tissue-infiltrating repertoire was compared with the peripheral blood repertoire of the same patient. The paired cohort was made up of three low-grade glioma patients, 7 or 8 primary glioblastoma patients and three non-glioma patients who contributed non-neoplastic brain tissue. Beyond this particular receptor, the publication reports: The group comparisons were based on small numbers of patients: three non-neoplastic, three low-grade glioma and roughly eight glioblastoma patients. VJ-independent divergence between tissue and blood was found to be below expectation in non-neoplastic patients but above expectation in all gliomas, particularly low-grade gliomas. Very few CDR3 sequences were found to be shared between tissue and blood, and this scarcity was attributed to high CDR3 diversity and limited sampling.

In this sample, this clonotype turned up a few times. Its target antigen remains unknown. Base qualities are not recorded, but no much larger clone differs from it by a single base. TCR alpha and beta CDR3 regions were amplified with the iRepertoire nested amplicon-rescue multiplex PCR (arm-PCR) platform from RNA. The input for one-step reverse transcription and amplification was about 95-450 ng of either tissue mRNA or PBMC total RNA. Following bead purification, Illumina adapters were added by a secondary multiplex PCR, and libraries between 200 and 400 bp were gel-purified. Internal 6-nucleotide barcodes were carried by the libraries and were used for demultiplexing. Sequencing of the libraries was done on an Illumina MiSeq using 2x220 or 2x250 nucleotide paired-end reads. As for the authors' bioinformatics: Paired reads were merged using FLASH 1.2.11 and aligned with BWA-MEM to the GRCh37 human genome, and TRA and TRB reads were then extracted. An IMGT-derived reference of cassette sequences and CDR3 motifs, with pseudogenes included, was used for V and J assignment. Reads were translated in three frames, and productive CDR3s were defined by a C…FGXG motif without stop codons. Clonotypes were defined as unique combinations of V-J cassette pair and CDR3 amino acid sequence. Filtering of reads was based on Hamming distance, with the threshold set by the sequence error rate of each sample in mapped regions. Starting from the raw public reads, TCRdb applied fastp trimming at Q25, assembled clones with MiXCR and retained in-frame beta chains. Records with the same CDR3 protein are collapsed into one entry carrying the most frequent genes and DNA. The V and J calls, along with clone size, are taken from TCRdb and not from the paper's own processing. This sample is represented by about 190,000 distinct CDR3 sequences; around 32% of them were singletons. Roughly a fifth of the sample is held by the ten biggest clonotypes.

Trimming leaves V shorter by 1 base and J shorter by 2 bases, with the junction holding 4 bases beyond the gene matches. The germline V gene (reference sequence) provides CDR1 SEHNR and CDR2 FQNEAQ. There are 16 amino acids in the CDR3, from cysteine to phenylalanine inclusive. Just CDR3 DNA is preserved here, 48 bases in frame from base 1. Rearrangement joined TRBV7-9 to TRBJ2-5, and 10 junctional nucleotides match TRBD1. The sample taken for sequencing was glioma tissue, nonneoplastic brain tissue, or PBMCs (not recorded which). The clonotype was recovered from a human donor with low-grade glioma or glioblastoma, undergoing nonglioma brain surgery, or in good health (not recorded which). The DNA sequence is TGTGCCAGCAGCTTAGGGGACAGGGGCCTTCAAGAGACCCAGTACTTC. Its coded protein is CASSLGDRGLQETQYF.